A single sample gave rise to the 18 T cell receptor beta chains below, sequenced in a study of cytomegalovirus exposure and HLA in healthy donors. Amplification used 60 Vbeta primers and 13 Jbeta primers. The protocol was immunoSEQ multiplex PCR, while the TCRdb copy is restricted to in-frame clones and leaves out a portion. The sample gives more than 150,000 clones, less than 90% of which show up once; 0.2% to 0.3% is in the top ten. Material for sequencing was PBMCs. The receptors shown here come from a girl under three years old in good health and CMV-seronegative.

This clone came up a few times. The chain carries TRBV25-1 and TRBJ1-1; no reliable D call. CDR1 MGHDK and CDR2 SYGVNS come from the germline V gene. V dropped 2 bases and J dropped 8 bases, with 6 bases sitting between them. The CDR3 consists of 11 residues. The CDR3 is CASSENSEAFF. DNA of the CDR3: TGTGCCAGCAGTGAAAACAGCGAAGCTTTCTTT.

The V gene is TRBV27, the J gene TRBJ2-1, with 7 bases matching TRBD2. Trimming at V came to 0 bases and at J to 8 bases, leaving 1 base not matched to a gene. The CDR3 spans 13 residues. CDR1 and CDR2 (germline): MNHEY, SMNVEV (reference sequence). CDR3 in DNA: TGTGCCAGCAGTTTATCGGGAGGGGATGAGCAGTTCTTC. Encoded protein: CASSLSGGDEQFF.

The chain recombines TRBV18 with TRBJ1-2; 7 bases agree with TRBD1. After removal of 2 bases from V and 6 bases from J, the junction contained 6 bases not matched to a gene. CDR1 is KGHSH and CDR2 is LQKENI in the germline V gene. This CDR3 contains 14 residues. The CDR3 DNA is TGTGCCAGCTCACCAGGGACAGTAGAACATGGCTACACCTTC. Translation: CASSPGTVEHGYTF.

The chain recombines TRBV30 with TRBJ2-7; D call uncertain. Trimming shortened V by 0 bases and J by 0 bases, and 9 bases separated the two germline ends. The V gene's germline CDR1 is GTSNPN and CDR2 SVGIG (reference sequence). The CDR3 runs to 14 residues. The CDR3 region has the DNA TGTGCCTGGAGTGTAAGTCTGAGCTCCTACGAGCAGTACTTC. Residues: CAWSVSLSSYEQYF.

V usage is TRBV19 and J usage is TRBJ1-2, with TRBD1 as a possible D gene (6 bases). The germline gives CDR1 LNHDA, CDR2 SQIVND (reference sequence). V was trimmed by 11 bases and J by 4 bases, leaving 23 bases between them. This CDR3 is 15 amino acids long. The CDR3: CAPSSCGGHTYGYTF. CDR3 coding DNA: TGTGCCCCTTCTTCTTGCGGGGGACATACCTATGGCTACACCTTC.

The sample holds a few counts of this clone. The chain employs TRBV13 and TRBJ2-2; TRBD1 agrees at 10 bases. The trim removed 5 bases at V and 1 base at J, leaving 4 bases unmatched. CDR3 length equals 16 residues. Germline-derived CDR1 and CDR2 are PRHDT and FYEKMQ (reference sequence). The CDR3 loop is CASSAGDRGNTGELFF. For the CDR3, the DNA is TGTGCCAGCAGCGCAGGGGACAGGGGGAACACCGGGGAGCTGTTTTTT.

The chain is built from TRBV10-1 and TRBJ2-1; 16 bases agree with TRBD2. Germline values: CDR1 WNHNN, CDR2 SYGVQD (reference sequence). After removal of 8 bases from V and 8 bases from J, the junction contained 9 bases not matched to a gene. The CDR3 has 16 amino acids. The CDR3 DNA reads TGCGCCAGCTCTCCGGGACTAGCGGGGGGGCGCTATGAGCAGTTCTTC. Its protein is CASSPGLAGGRYEQFF.

The chain has TRBV12-2 and TRBJ2-1; no DNA check was done on the table's D call, TRBD2. TRBV12-2 is a documented pseudogene. The CDR3 sequence is 15 residues long. The CDR3 spells CASRPLRSPNNEQFF. CDR3 coding DNA: TGTGCAAGTCGCCCCCTGCGAAGCCCAAACAATGAGCAGTTCTTC.

The rearrangement uses TRBV10-1 and TRBJ1-2, with TRBD1 matching over 9 bases. The germline V gene has CDR1 WNHNN and CDR2 SYGVQD (reference sequence). Trimming removed 3 bases from V and 5 bases from J; junction bases left unmatched: 7. CDR3 size: 15 residues. The chain's CDR3 is CASSELQDRGYGYTF. The CDR3 bases are TGCGCCAGCAGTGAACTCCAGGACAGGGGATATGGCTACACCTTC.

The genes are TRBV19 and TRBJ2-2; 13 nucleotides line up with TRBD2. V shed 4 bases, J shed 4 bases, and the junction held 12 bases outside the gene matches. The CDR3 sequence is 19 residues long. Looked up from germline, CDR1 is LNHDA and CDR2 is SQIVND (reference sequence). The CDR3 protein is CASSTLLLAGGGSTGELFF. CDR3 sequence (DNA): TGTGCCAGTAGTACACTCCTACTAGCGGGGGGGGGTAGCACCGGGGAGCTGTTTTTT.

In the case of this clone: Likely a read error: the CDR3 ends without its conserved phenylalanine or tryptophan. This chain uses TRBV5-6 with TRBJ2-7, with 8 bases lining up with TRBD2. The CDR3 runs 15 residues. V shed 1 base and J 5 bases; nucleotides not matched to a gene: 8. The germline CDR1 and CDR2 sequences are SGHDT and YYEEEE. This CDR3 is CASSLRLAGFHEQYL. The CDR3 DNA follows: TGTGCCAGCAGCTTGCGTCTAGCGGGTTTCCACGAGCAGTACCTC.

Concerning this clone: The same CDR3 also results from other DNA sequences found in this sample. The V and J genes are TRBV6-1 and TRBJ2-1; TRBD2 matches at 13 bases. The CDR3 extends over 15 amino acids. The V and J ends lost 1 base and 8 bases, in that order; junction bases with no gene match: 2. Germline assignment: CDR1 MNHNS and CDR2 SASEGT. In DNA, the CDR3 is TGTGCCAGCAGTGAAGGGACTAGCGGGAGCCATGAGCAGTTCTTC. Translation gives CASSEGTSGSHEQFF.

V usage is TRBV2 and J usage is TRBJ1-2, with D possibly matching TRBD1 (5 bases). CDR1 and CDR2 (germline): SNHLY, FYNNEI. Trimming left V 3 bases short and J 6 bases short, with 14 bases between. This CDR3 has 14 residues. Here the CDR3 DNA reads TGTGCCAGCAGTGATGACAGTCAGATAGATGGCTACACCTTC. Protein sequence: CASSDDSQIDGYTF.

This clone was counted a single time. The chain combines TRBV4-1 with TRBJ1-2, with D tentatively TRBD1 (5 bases). Germline values: CDR1 MGHRA, CDR2 YSYEKL. The CDR3 has 15 amino acids. V lost 1 base to trimming and J lost 3 bases, with 12 bases between them. CDR3 sequence: CASSQVRGTYYGYTF. The CDR3 coding sequence is TGCGCCAGCAGCCAAGTGCGAGGGACTTACTATGGCTACACCTTC.

The chain combines TRBV6-1 with TRBJ2-3, with TRBD2 as a possible D gene (6 bases). Germline assignment: CDR1 MNHNS and CDR2 SASEGT. The V and J ends lost 0 bases and 4 bases respectively, with 17 bases between them. The CDR3 loop spans 17 amino acids. CDR3 in amino acids: CASSEARRVLEADTQYF. CDR3 DNA sequence: TGTGCCAGCAGTGAAGCCAGGAGGGTCCTGGAGGCAGATACGCAGTATTTT.

The V and J genes are TRBV2 and TRBJ2-2; no clear D gene. V was shortened by 4 bases and J by 1 base, with 7 bases between the two germline ends. Germline-derived CDR1 and CDR2 are SNHLY and FYNNEI. The CDR3 covers 14 residues. This CDR3 reads CASSAYRNTGELFF. The CDR3 DNA is TGTGCCAGCAGTGCCTACAGGAACACCGGGGAGCTGTTTTTT.

The sample holds one count of this clone. The chain is built from TRBV27 and TRBJ2-5; 10 bases line up with TRBD2. The end of the DNA fits TRBJ2-7 better, so the J call may be wrong. The germline CDR1 and CDR2 sequences are MNHEY and SMNVEV (reference sequence). The CDR3 is 16 amino acids. CDR3 nucleotide sequence: TGTGCCAGCAGTTTCGAGCGGGGGGGCAGCTCCTACGAGCAGTACTTC. This encodes CASSFERGGSSYEQYF.

V is TRBV5-1 and J is TRBJ2-3; the match to TRBD2 covers 8 bases. In germline, CDR1 is SGHRS, CDR2 YFSETQ. The CDR3 covers 15 residues. With 5 bases clipped from V and 0 bases from J, the junction kept 5 bases outside the gene matches. The DNA for the CDR3 is TGCGCCAGCAGTGTAACTAGCGGTAGCACAGATACGCAGTATTTT. It codes for CASSVTSGSTDTQYF.